The T cell receptor (beta chain) described here comes from a study of blood T cell repertoires in COVID-19. Across the study: Spain, Italy and the United States supplied samples that represented acute and convalescent COVID-19. The analysed material was cDNA or gDNA that came from T cells, B-cell-depleted T cells, or PBMCs.

This clone was seen only once. Original processing notes: Amplification of reference gene primers was used by the study to estimate nucleated cell counts. Only in-frame clones appear in the TCRdb table, and some are missing; sequencing was by immunoSEQ multiplex PCR. V and J calls and clone size follow that table, whereas D and trimming were derived from the DNA. The sample has under 300,000 clones; 75% to 90% are singletons. V lost 8 bases and J 6 bases, leaving 14 bases between the germline ends. CDR1 SNHLY and CDR2 FYNNEI come from the germline V gene. This CDR3 spans 13 amino acids. This chain connects TRBV2 to TRBJ1-5; the D is unclear. The source is a woman in her seventies with COVID-19, enrolled during active disease. Material for sequencing was peripheral blood. CDR3 sequence: CASGGQNGQPQHF. DNA for the CDR3: TGTGCCAGCGGAGGTCAGAACGGTCAGCCCCAGCATTTT.